Each of the 9 T cell receptor beta chains below was sequenced from the same sample in a study of blood T cell repertoires in COVID-19. TCRdb keeps only in-frame clones here, not all; method: immunoSEQ multiplex PCR. Found here are some 190,000 clones, around 80% of them singletons; the top ten hold 13% to 15%. Sequencing was performed on PBMCs or T cells enriched from blood (not recorded which). These receptors all come from a man in his 60s who had been exposed to COVID-19.

The DNA of the CDR3 is TGTGCCAGCAGCTTTAGTCGCGGGTTTTCGTCTGAGCAGTTCTTC. It encodes CASSFSRGFSSEQFF. The chain combines TRBV7-9 with TRBJ2-1; D is perhaps TRBD2 (5 bases). The V gene's germline CDR1 is SEHNR and CDR2 FQNEAQ (reference sequence). V lost 3 bases and J 9 bases, leaving 18 bases between the germline ends. This CDR3 has 15 amino acids.

The CDR3 here is CASREPGGYTF. CDR3 nucleotide sequence: TGTGCCAGCAGGGAGCCCGGTGGCTACACCTTC. V is TRBV2 and J is TRBJ1-2; unclear D gene. Germline V gene lookup returns CDR1 SNHLY and CDR2 FYNNEI. V was shortened by 6 bases and J by 7 bases, with 9 bases between the two germline ends. The CDR3 spans 11 residues.

The gene calls are TRBV5-4 and TRBJ1-1, with D hard to call. Germline V gene lookup returns CDR1 SGHNT and CDR2 YYREEE (reference sequence). This CDR3 has 14 amino acids. Trimming stripped 1 base from V and 0 bases from J, with 7 bases between. The CDR3 is CASSLLQMNTEAFF. The CDR3 nucleotides read TGTGCCAGCAGCTTGTTGCAGATGAACACTGAAGCTTTCTTT.

The chain is built from TRBV18 and TRBJ1-2, with a possible D match to TRBD1 (6 bases). The germline gives CDR1 KGHSH, CDR2 LQKENI. The CDR3 length is 16 residues. V lost 2 bases and J lost 1, with 14 bases in between. The CDR3 nucleotides are TGTGCCAGCTCACCAATGGACAGCCAGAGTAACTATGGCTACACCTTC. It encodes CASSPMDSQSNYGYTF.

This chain's CDR3 is CASSPPGQGIYGYTF. CDR3 DNA sequence: TGTGCCAGCAGTCCACCGGGACAGGGGATCTATGGCTACACCTTC. This chain uses TRBV27 with TRBJ1-2, with 10 nucleotides matching TRBD1. V gave up 5 bases and J gave up 4 bases; unmatched junction bases: 7. CDR1 and CDR2 from the germline V gene are MNHEY and SMNVEV (reference sequence). This CDR3 has 15 amino acids.

The CDR3 nucleotides read TGTGCCAGCTCAAGTGGACAGGGCAATCAGCCCCAGCATTTT. Residues: CASSSGQGNQPQHF. The rearrangement uses TRBV18 and TRBJ1-5, with 7 bases fitting TRBD1. The CDR3 is 14 amino acids. Trimming cost V 5 bases and J 2 bases; bases outside gene matches: 3. CDR1 KGHSH and CDR2 LQKENI come from the germline V gene.

J is TRBJ1-4 and V is TRBV7-3, with D possibly TRBD1 on 6 matching bases. CDR1 SGHTA and CDR2 FQGTGA come from the germline V gene. The CDR3 consists of 15 residues. V lost 3 bases to trimming and J lost 4 bases, with 12 bases between them. The CDR3 loop reads CASSLTGRVNEKLFF. CDR3 nucleotide sequence: TGTGCCAGCAGCTTGACAGGAAGGGTTAATGAAAAACTGTTTTTT.

This clone was picked up one time. DNA of the CDR3: TGTGCCAGCAGCTTAGCGCGCACTAGGGACTCCTACGAGCAGTACTTC. Encoded protein: CASSLARTRDSYEQYF. V gene TRBV11-1 combines with J gene TRBJ2-7, with D perhaps TRBD2 (5 bases). This CDR3 has 16 residues. Trimming left V 0 bases short and J 0 bases short, with 12 bases between. Germline lookup yields CDR1 SGHAT and CDR2 FQDESV (reference sequence). Variable domain in full (rest from reference TRBV11-1 and TRBJ2-7): EAEVAQSPRYKITEKSQAVAFWCDPISGHATLYWYRQILGQGPELLVQFQDESVVDDSQLPKDRFSAERLKGVDSTLKIQPAELGDSAMYLCASSLARTRDSYEQYFGPGTRLTVT.

The count of this clone is one. The chain uses TRBV6-5 and TRBJ1-3, with D perhaps TRBD1 (5 bases). Trimming left V 6 bases short and J 0 bases short, with 12 bases between. CDR3 size: 15 residues. From germline, CDR1 is MNHEY and CDR2 SVGAGI. The CDR3 spells CASSRDSSSGNTIYF. The CDR3 nucleotides read TGTGCCAGCAGCCGCGACAGTTCCTCTGGAAACACCATATATTTT.